In this sample, the clone carrying this TCR beta chain turned up a few times. This record belongs to a study of blood T cell repertoires in COVID-19. The repertoire was sequenced with immunoSEQ multiplex PCR; TCRdb's copy has only in-frame clones and lacks some. The sample lists 65,000 or so clones, roughly 71% occurring once. Specimen: peripheral blood. The TCR comes from a woman between 50 and 59 years old with active or convalescent COVID-19.

Written as DNA, the CDR3 is TGTGCCAGCAGTTTATCCGGGACAGGGGTTTTACTGTATCAGCCCCAGCATTTT. The encoded protein is CASSLSGTGVLLYQPQHF. The chain has TRBV27 and TRBJ1-5; TRBD1 matches 10 bases. Per the germline V gene, CDR1 is MNHEY and CDR2 is SMNVEV (reference sequence). The length of the CDR3 is 18 residues. V was pared by 0 bases and J by 5 bases, with 10 bases of the junction left unmatched.